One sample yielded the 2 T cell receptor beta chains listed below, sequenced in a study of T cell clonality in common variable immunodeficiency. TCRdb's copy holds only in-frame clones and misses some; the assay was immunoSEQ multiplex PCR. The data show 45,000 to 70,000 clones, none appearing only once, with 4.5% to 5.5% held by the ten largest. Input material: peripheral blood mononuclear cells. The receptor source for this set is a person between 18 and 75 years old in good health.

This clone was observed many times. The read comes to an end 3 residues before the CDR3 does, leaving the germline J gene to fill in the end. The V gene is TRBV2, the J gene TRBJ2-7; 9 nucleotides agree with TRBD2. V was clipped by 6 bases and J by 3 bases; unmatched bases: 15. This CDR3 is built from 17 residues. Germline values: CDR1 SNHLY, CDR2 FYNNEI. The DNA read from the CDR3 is TGTGCCAGCAGATACCTTGCAGCGGGAGGTAACCTCTACGAG. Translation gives CASRYLAAGGNLYE. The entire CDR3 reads CASRYLAAGGNLYEQYF.

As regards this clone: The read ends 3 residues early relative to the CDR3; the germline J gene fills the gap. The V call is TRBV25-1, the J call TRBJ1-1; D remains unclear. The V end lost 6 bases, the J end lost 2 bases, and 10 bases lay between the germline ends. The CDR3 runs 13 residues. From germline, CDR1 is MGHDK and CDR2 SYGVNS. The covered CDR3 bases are TGTGCCAGCAGGGAACAGACTAACACTGAA. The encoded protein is CASREQTNTE. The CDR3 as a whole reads CASREQTNTEAFF.